This T cell receptor beta chain was obtained from a study of blood T cells in healthy people across ages. Background on the study: T cells yielded about one barcoded beta molecule per two cells through template switching.

Study-wide findings and caveats: Higher diversity, along with more naive CD4+ cells, distinguished long-lived donors from aged donors. Per million T cells, TCR beta diversity dropped roughly linearly as age increased.

Germline values: CDR1 SGHRS, CDR2 YFSETQ. V was pared by 3 bases and J by 1 base, with 5 bases of the junction left unmatched. The CDR3 loop spans 15 amino acids. This clonotype was recorded a few times. Its cognate antigen is unknown. With a J-beta primer mix and a sample-barcoded 5' primer, a second PCR ran about 7 to 12 cycles. One entry per CDR3 protein results from TCRdb running MiXCR on the 5' RACE reads. Of approximately 850,000 distinct CDR3 sequences detected, roughly 64% appear once; the ten largest clones hold roughly 20%. This receptor was identified in a man aged 25-45 years in good health. Sequencing was performed on blood. This rearrangement joins TRBV5-1 to TRBJ1-2, with 8 positions matching TRBD1. CDR3 protein: CASSYGQGVNYGYTF. For the CDR3, the DNA is TGCGCCAGCAGCTACGGACAGGGCGTTAACTATGGCTACACCTTC. The full variable domain, in which reference TRBV5-1 and TRBJ1-2 provide the parts outside the CDR3, is KAGVTQTPRYLIKTRGQQVTLSCSPISGHRSVSWYQQTPGQGLQFLFEYFSETQRNKGNFPGRFSGRQFSNSRSEMNVSTLELGDSALYLCASSYGQGVNYGYTFGSGTRLTVV.